Listed here is a single T cell receptor beta chain. Trimming at V came to 6 bases and at J to 11 bases, leaving 17 bases not matched to a gene. The length of the CDR3 is 15 residues. Germline V gives CDR1 MNHEY, CDR2 SVGEGT. These data originate in a study of T cell repertoires in cytomegalovirus infection. About the study: Evidence of both CMV infection and a matching HLA type came from public TCR beta signatures.

TCRdb processed the reads anew with MiXCR; each CDR3 protein has one entry. The sample comprises around 550,000 distinct CDR3 sequences, around 27% of which are singletons, and less than 15% rests with the top ten. This TCR derives from a human donor in good health (CMV status not recorded). Some clones in this sample may be carry-over from other donors' samples. The genes are TRBV6-2 or TRBV6-3 and TRBJ1-2; 8 positions agree with TRBD1. The sequencing sample was made of PBMCs. The CDR3 sequence is CASRTIQGVSPLYTF. CDR3 sequence (DNA): TGTGCCAGCAGGACGATACAGGGGGTCTCCCCTCTTTACACCTTC.